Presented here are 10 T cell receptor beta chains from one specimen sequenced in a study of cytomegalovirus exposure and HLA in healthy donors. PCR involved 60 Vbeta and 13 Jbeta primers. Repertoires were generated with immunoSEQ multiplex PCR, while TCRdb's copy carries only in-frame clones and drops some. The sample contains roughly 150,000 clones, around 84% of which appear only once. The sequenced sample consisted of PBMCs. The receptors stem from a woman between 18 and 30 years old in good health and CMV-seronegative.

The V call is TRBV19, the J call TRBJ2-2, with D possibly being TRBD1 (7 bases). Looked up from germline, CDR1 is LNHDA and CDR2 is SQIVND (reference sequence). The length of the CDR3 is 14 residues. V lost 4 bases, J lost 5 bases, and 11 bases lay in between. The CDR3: CASSTQGGTGELFF. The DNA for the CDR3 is TGTGCCAGTAGTACGCAGGGGGGAACCGGGGAGCTGTTTTTT.

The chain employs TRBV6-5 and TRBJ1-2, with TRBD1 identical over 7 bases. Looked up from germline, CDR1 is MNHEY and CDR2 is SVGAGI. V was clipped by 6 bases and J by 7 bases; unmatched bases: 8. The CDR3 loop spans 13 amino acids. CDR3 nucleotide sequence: TGTGCCAGCAGCCCCGTAGGGGACAGTGGCTACACCTTC. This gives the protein CASSPVGDSGYTF.

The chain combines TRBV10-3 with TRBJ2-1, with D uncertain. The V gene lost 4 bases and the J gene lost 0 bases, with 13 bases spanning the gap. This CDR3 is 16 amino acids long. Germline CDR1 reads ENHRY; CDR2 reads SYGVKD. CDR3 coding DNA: TGTGCCATCAGTGGGAGCCAAATGAGCTCCTACAATGAGCAGTTCTTC. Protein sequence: CAISGSQMSSYNEQFF.

The CDR3 loop is CASSEPSGEQFF. DNA for the CDR3: TGCGCCAGCAGCGAGCCTAGCGGGGAGCAGTTCTTC. The chain has TRBV5-1 and TRBJ2-1, with 8 positions matching TRBD2. The CDR3 extends over 12 amino acids. Per germline, CDR1 SGHRS and CDR2 YFSETQ. The V segment lost 4 bases and the J segment 10 bases; nucleotides outside the gene matches: 4.

The CDR3 coding sequence is TGTGCCAGTAGGGAGTTCCCGGCTAGCACAGATACGCAGTATTTT. Protein product: CASREFPASTDTQYF. V gene TRBV19 combines with J gene TRBJ2-3; D is unclear. The germline V and J ends were trimmed by 6 bases and 0 bases, with 13 bases remaining between them. Germline V gene data show CDR1 as LNHDA and CDR2 as SQIVND (reference sequence). The CDR3 loop spans 15 amino acids.

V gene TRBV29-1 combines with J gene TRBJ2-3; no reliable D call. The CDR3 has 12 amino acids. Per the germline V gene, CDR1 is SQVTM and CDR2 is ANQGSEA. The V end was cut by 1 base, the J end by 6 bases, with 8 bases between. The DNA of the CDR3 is TGCAGCGTTGAAGCGTCCGGGGATACGCAGTATTTT. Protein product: CSVEASGDTQYF.

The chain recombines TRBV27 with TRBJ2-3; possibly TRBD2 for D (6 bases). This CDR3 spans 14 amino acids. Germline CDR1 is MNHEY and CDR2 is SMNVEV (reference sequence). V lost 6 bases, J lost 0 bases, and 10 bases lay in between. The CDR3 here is CASSPSVSTDTQYF. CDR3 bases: TGTGCCAGCAGCCCTAGCGTTAGCACAGATACGCAGTATTTT.

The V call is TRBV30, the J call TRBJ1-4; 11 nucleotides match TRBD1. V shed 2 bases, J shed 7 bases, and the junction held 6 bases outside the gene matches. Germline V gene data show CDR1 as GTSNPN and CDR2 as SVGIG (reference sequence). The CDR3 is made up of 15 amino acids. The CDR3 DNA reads TGTGCCTGGAGTCTGGGACAGGGGGGAAGTGAAAAACTGTTTTTT. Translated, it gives CAWSLGQGGSEKLFF.

The CDR3 sequence is CASSLVTANYGYTF. CDR3 bases: TGTGCCAGCAGCTTAGTTACAGCTAACTATGGCTACACCTTC. The chain links TRBV7-2 to TRBJ1-2; D call uncertain. V was trimmed by 1 base and J by 0 bases, leaving 6 bases between them. CDR3 length equals 14 residues. Per the germline V gene, CDR1 is SGHTA and CDR2 is FQGNSA.

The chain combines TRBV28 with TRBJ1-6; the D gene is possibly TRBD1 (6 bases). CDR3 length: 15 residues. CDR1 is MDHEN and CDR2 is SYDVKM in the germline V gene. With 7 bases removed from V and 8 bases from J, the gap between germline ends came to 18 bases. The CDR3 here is CASNPGGGADSPLHF. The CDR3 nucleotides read TGTGCCAGCAATCCCGGGGGGGGCGCGGATTCACCCCTCCACTTT. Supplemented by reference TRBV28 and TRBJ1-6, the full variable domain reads DVKVTQSSRYLVKRTGEKVFLECVQDMDHENMFWYRQDPGLGLRLIYFSYDVKMKEKGDIPEGYSVSREKKERFSLILESASTNQTSMYLCASNPGGGADSPLHFGNGTRLTVT.